The 17 T cell receptor beta chains presented below share a single source sample, sequenced in a study of lymphopenia after photon versus proton radiotherapy. The protocol was immunoSEQ multiplex PCR, while the TCRdb copy is restricted to in-frame clones and leaves out a portion. The table records approximately 58,000 clones, around four fifths of them present only once. Sequencing was performed on peripheral blood, taken from a patient treated with photon-based radiotherapy. All receptors come from a man aged 50 to 59 with gastric cancer.

V usage is TRBV2 and J usage is TRBJ2-7, with 8 nucleotides matching TRBD2. CDR1 is SNHLY and CDR2 is FYNNEI in the germline V gene. The CDR3 runs to 13 residues. V lost 4 bases to trimming and J lost 4 bases; unmatched junction nucleotides: 3. DNA for the CDR3: TGTGCCAGCAGTGGGGGACTAGAGTACGAGCAGTACTTC. Protein: CASSGGLEYEQYF.

The rearrangement links TRBV30 to TRBJ1-1, with 12 positions matching TRBD1. V lost 5 bases and J lost 4; bases outside the gene matches: 2. CDR3 size: 13 residues. The germline CDR1 and CDR2 sequences are GTSNPN and SVGIG (reference sequence). The CDR3 DNA reads as TGTGCCTGGCGGGGACAGGGGGCCACTGAAGCTTTCTTT. Its protein is CAWRGQGATEAFF.

This clone appeared a single time. This chain connects TRBV15 to TRBJ2-3; D gene ambiguous. Germline CDR1 and CDR2: LNHNV and YYDKDF (reference sequence). The CDR3 covers 12 residues. The V end lost 0 bases, the J end lost 6 bases, and 4 bases lay between the germline ends. The CDR3 coding sequence is TGTGCCACCAGCAGAGATAGGGATACGCAGTATTTT. Encoded protein: CATSRDRDTQYF.

This chain uses TRBV6-6 with TRBJ1-5; D unresolved. The CDR3 sequence is 14 residues long. CDR1 MNHNY and CDR2 SVGAGI come from the germline V gene (reference sequence). V dropped 2 bases and J dropped 5 bases, with 10 bases sitting between them. CDR3: CASSYSGDYQPQHF. CDR3 nucleotides: TGTGCCAGCAGTTACAGTGGGGATTATCAGCCCCAGCATTTT.

The chain uses TRBV11-2 and TRBJ2-7; no clear D. Germline V gene sequence: CDR1 SGHAT, CDR2 FQNNGV. The V gene lost 5 bases and the J gene lost 6 bases, with 11 bases spanning the gap. The CDR3 covers 12 residues. The CDR3 here is CASSPGASEQYF. CDR3 sequence (DNA): TGTGCCAGCAGCCCTGGTGCTTCCGAGCAGTACTTC.

The V and J genes are TRBV7-9 and TRBJ2-5; D is unclear. The germline V gene has CDR1 SEHNR and CDR2 FQNEAQ (reference sequence). The V gene lost 0 bases and the J gene lost 3 bases, with 5 bases spanning the gap. The CDR3 runs to 13 residues. The CDR3 nucleotides read TGTGCCAGCAGCTTAGCCCTAGAAGAGACCCAGTACTTC. Protein product: CASSLALEETQYF.

This clone was found once. This chain links TRBV30 with TRBJ2-2; 7 nucleotides agree with TRBD1. V lost 3 bases to trimming and J lost 5 bases; unmatched junction nucleotides: 6. Germline CDR1 is GTSNPN and CDR2 is SVGIG (reference sequence). The CDR3 runs 14 residues. CDR3 bases: TGTGCCTGGAGGACGGGGACAGCGACCGGGGAGCTGTTTTTT. It is translated as CAWRTGTATGELFF.

The chain carries TRBV5-1 and TRBJ2-1; no clear D. Germline V lookup: CDR1 SGHRS, CDR2 YFSETQ. V lost 0 bases, J lost 9 bases, and 13 bases lay in between. CDR3 length equals 14 residues. CDR3 nucleotides: TGCGCCAGCAGCTTGGACTATAGCCTTACTGAGCAGTTCTTC. Its translation: CASSLDYSLTEQFF.

The CDR3 loop is CASSRGRMGEQFF. CDR3 bases: TGTGCCAGCAGCAGGGGGCGGATGGGTGAGCAGTTCTTC. This chain connects TRBV13 to TRBJ2-1, with 7 bases that match TRBD1. Germline values: CDR1 PRHDT, CDR2 FYEKMQ (reference sequence). The V segment lost 5 bases and the J segment 9 bases; nucleotides outside the gene matches: 7. This CDR3 has 13 residues.

This clone was counted once. The chain combines TRBV7-2 with TRBJ2-1, with 7 positions matching TRBD1. The CDR3 sequence is 15 residues long. Germline CDR1 and CDR2: SGHTA and FQGNSA. J lost 1 base, V lost 2 bases, and 2 bases had no gene match. The CDR3 is CASSLQGVSYNEQFF. The CDR3 bases are TGTGCCAGCAGCTTACAGGGGGTGTCCTACAATGAGCAGTTCTTC.

The chain is built from TRBV5-1 and TRBJ2-5; D possibly corresponds to TRBD1 (6 bases). Germline V gene sequence: CDR1 SGHRS, CDR2 YFSETQ. The CDR3 covers 13 residues. Trimming took off 4 bases at V and 2 bases at J, with 9 bases between the two ends. In nucleotides, the CDR3 is TGCGCCAGCAGCGCGGACAGACAAGAGACCCAGTACTTC. Translation gives CASSADRQETQYF.

The chain links TRBV30 to TRBJ2-2; 11 nucleotides align to TRBD2. The length of the CDR3 is 22 residues. Losses at the gene ends were 3 bases for V and 3 bases for J; bases not matched to a gene: 24. From germline, CDR1 is GTSNPN and CDR2 SVGIG (reference sequence). The CDR3 reads CAWSSSRASLAGGPKDTGELFF. The CDR3 DNA reads as TGTGCCTGGAGCTCGAGTCGGGCCTCTCTAGCGGGAGGACCCAAAGACACCGGGGAGCTGTTTTTT.

This CDR3 reads CASSLKREGADTQYF. Written as DNA, the CDR3 is TGTGCCAGCAGCCTAAAGCGGGAGGGGGCAGATACGCAGTATTTT. This chain connects TRBV7-8 to TRBJ2-3; 10 bases agree with TRBD2. The V and J ends lost 5 bases and 4 bases, in that order; junction bases with no gene match: 6. This CDR3 has 15 amino acids. CDR1 and CDR2 (germline): SGHVS, FQNEAQ.

The rearrangement uses TRBV30 and TRBJ1-1, with unresolved D. Germline CDR1 reads GTSNPN; CDR2 reads SVGIG (reference sequence). The CDR3 is 14 residues long. Deletions cut 5 bases from V and 0 bases from J, with 13 bases between. CDR3 loop: CAWDDQVMNTEAFF. CDR3 nucleotides: TGTGCCTGGGATGATCAGGTTATGAACACTGAAGCTTTCTTT.

In DNA, the CDR3 is TGTGCCAGTAGTTCTCCGGGAACAAACACAGATACGCAGTATTTT. This gives the protein CASSSPGTNTDTQYF. The rearrangement uses TRBV19 and TRBJ2-3; possible D gene TRBD2, 5 bases. The V gene's germline CDR1 is LNHDA and CDR2 SQIVND (reference sequence). V lost 5 bases and J 2 bases, leaving 14 bases between the germline ends. The CDR3 has 15 residues.

CDR3 amino acids: CSVVLTLDNQPQHF. CDR3 DNA: TGCAGCGTTGTACTAACTCTGGACAATCAGCCCCAGCATTTT. The chain carries TRBV29-1 and TRBJ1-5; the D is unclear. V was cut by 4 bases and J by 3 bases, with 13 bases left in between. The CDR3 is 14 residues long. Germline V gene data show CDR1 as SQVTM and CDR2 as ANQGSEA.

The chain has TRBV25-1 and TRBJ2-7; 7 bases are a match to TRBD2. Germline CDR1 reads MGHDK; CDR2 reads SYGVNS. The CDR3 totals 13 residues. Trimming at V came to 9 bases and at J to 6 bases, leaving 11 bases not matched to a gene. Here the CDR3 reads CASSRRENSEQYF. CDR3 sequence (DNA): TGTGCCAGTTCTCGGCGGGAGAATAGCGAGCAGTACTTC.